One and the same sample provided the 27 T cell receptor beta chains below, sequenced in a study of blood T cell repertoires in COVID-19. Produced via immunoSEQ multiplex PCR; TCRdb's table is partial and in-frame only. Of 200,000 or so clones listed, less than 90% are singletons. The sample comprised peripheral blood. All receptors come from a man between 70 and 80 years old with acute or convalescent COVID-19.

V gene TRBV12-3 or TRBV12-4 combines with J gene TRBJ2-5, with 7 bases matching TRBD1. This CDR3 contains 13 residues. V shed 3 bases and J 5 bases; nucleotides not matched to a gene: 3. CDR3 bases: TGTGCCAGCAGTTTCAACAGGGGTGAGACCCAGTACTTC. Its protein is CASSFNRGETQYF.

The CDR3 sequence: CASSQVGQGWNEQFF. The CDR3 region has the DNA TGCGCCAGCAGCCAAGTGGGACAGGGTTGGAATGAGCAGTTCTTC. The chain has TRBV4-1 and TRBJ2-1, with TRBD1 identical over 9 bases. The CDR3 is 15 residues long. Germline assignment: CDR1 MGHRA and CDR2 YSYEKL. Trimming removed 1 base from V and 7 bases from J; junction bases left unmatched: 5.

V gene TRBV5-1 combines with J gene TRBJ1-1, with 12 bases identical to TRBD1. The CDR3 has 16 amino acids. The V gene's germline CDR1 is SGHRS and CDR2 YFSETQ. Trimming removed 4 bases from V and 3 bases from J; junction bases left unmatched: 7. The CDR3: CASSLPGTGGYTEAFF. The CDR3 DNA reads as TGCGCCAGCAGCCTACCCGGGACAGGGGGCTACACTGAAGCTTTCTTT. Combining the CDR3 with reference TRBV5-1 and TRBJ1-1 gives the whole variable domain KAGVTQTPRYLIKTRGQQVTLSCSPISGHRSVSWYQQTPGQGLQFLFEYFSETQRNKGNFPGRFSGRQFSNSRSEMNVSTLELGDSALYLCASSLPGTGGYTEAFFGQGTRLTVV.

This chain uses TRBV28 with TRBJ1-4; D not certain. V lost 7 bases and J 8 bases, leaving 26 bases between the germline ends. From germline, CDR1 is MDHEN and CDR2 SYDVKM. The length of the CDR3 is 17 residues. CDR3 DNA sequence: TGTGCCAGCACTCCTGGAGGCGCCCGTAGGAGCGGGGAAAAACTGTTTTTT. It is translated as CASTPGGARRSGEKLFF. The full variable domain, with the rest looked up from reference TRBV28 and TRBJ1-4, is DVKVTQSSRYLVKRTGEKVFLECVQDMDHENMFWYRQDPGLGLRLIYFSYDVKMKEKGDIPEGYSVSREKKERFSLILESASTNQTSMYLCASTPGGARRSGEKLFFGSGTQLSVL.

With respect to this clone: Other DNA variants within this sample encode the same CDR3. This chain uses TRBV28 with TRBJ2-7; 7 bases are a match to TRBD1. The CDR3 contains 13 residues. Per the germline V gene, CDR1 is MDHEN and CDR2 is SYDVKM. J was trimmed by 2 bases and V by 6 bases; bases with no gene match: 4. CDR3 residues: CASSLDRAYEQYF. Here the CDR3 DNA reads TGTGCCAGCAGCCTCGACAGGGCCTACGAGCAGTACTTC.

This rearrangement joins TRBV7-2 to TRBJ2-7; TRBD1 agrees at 8 bases. The CDR3 has 14 amino acids. Losses at the gene ends were 5 bases for V and 2 bases for J; bases not matched to a gene: 5. The germline CDR1 and CDR2 sequences are SGHTA and FQGNSA. Written as DNA, the CDR3 is TGTGCCAGCAGCACCCGACAGGGGCCCTACGAGCAGTACTTC. Protein: CASSTRQGPYEQYF.

The chain joins TRBV27 to TRBJ1-1, with D tentatively TRBD1 (6 bases). Trimming left V 6 bases short and J 6 bases short, with 29 bases between. The CDR3 is 18 amino acids. CDR1 is MNHEY, CDR2 SMNVEV, per germline (reference sequence). The CDR3 spells CASSPQDRSQPVKPEAFF. DNA of the CDR3: TGTGCCAGCAGCCCCCAGGACAGATCCCAACCGGTAAAGCCTGAAGCTTTCTTT.

This clone was seen just once. V is TRBV28 and J is TRBJ1-1, with D maybe TRBD1 (5 bases). The CDR3 spans 14 residues. The V gene's germline CDR1 is MDHEN and CDR2 SYDVKM. The V and J ends lost 3 bases and 1 base respectively, with 9 bases between them. The CDR3 protein is CASSFLTGNTEAFF. Here the CDR3 DNA reads TGTGCCAGCAGTTTTTTAACAGGGAACACTGAAGCTTTCTTT.

Notes on this clone: Different DNA sequences within this sample yield the same CDR3. This rearrangement joins TRBV12-3 or TRBV12-4 to TRBJ2-7; TRBD1 matches 9 bases. V shed 5 bases and J 4 bases; nucleotides not matched to a gene: 3. This CDR3 contains 13 residues. DNA for the CDR3: TGTGCCAGCAGTCTAGGACAGGGGTACGAGCAGTACTTC. Protein sequence: CASSLGQGYEQYF.

This clone was observed once. This sequence joins TRBV5-4 and TRBJ2-1; the match to TRBD2 covers 14 bases. The CDR3 contains 17 residues. J was trimmed by 9 bases and V by 4 bases; bases with no gene match: 12. The germline CDR1 and CDR2 sequences are SGHNT and YYREEE (reference sequence). CDR3: CASSKFPGLAGASEQFF. The CDR3 DNA reads as TGTGCCAGCAGCAAATTCCCGGGACTAGCGGGAGCGAGTGAGCAGTTCTTC.

The chain is built from TRBV28 and TRBJ2-1; 16 nucleotides agree with TRBD2. This CDR3 region has 18 residues. The germline CDR1 and CDR2 sequences are MDHEN and SYDVKM. V trimming: 2 bases; J trimming: 8 bases; junction bases outside the gene matches: 9. The chain's CDR3 is CASSLEGGLAGGPHEQFF. In nucleotides, the CDR3 is TGTGCCAGCAGTTTAGAGGGGGGACTAGCGGGAGGGCCCCATGAGCAGTTCTTC. The full variable domain, rest sourced from reference TRBV28 and TRBJ2-1, is DVKVTQSSRYLVKRTGEKVFLECVQDMDHENMFWYRQDPGLGLRLIYFSYDVKMKEKGDIPEGYSVSREKKERFSLILESASTNQTSMYLCASSLEGGLAGGPHEQFFGPGTRLTVL.

The chain combines TRBV18 with TRBJ1-1; no firm D call. Germline CDR1 is KGHSH and CDR2 is LQKENI. The V end was cut by 0 bases, the J end by 5 bases, with 13 bases between. CDR3 length equals 15 residues. The CDR3 reads CASSPPSGGGTEAFF. In DNA, the CDR3 is TGTGCCAGCTCACCACCGTCGGGTGGAGGGACTGAAGCTTTCTTT.

V gene TRBV5-6 combines with J gene TRBJ2-5; 7 nucleotides align to TRBD2. The CDR3 sequence is 16 residues long. The V and J ends lost 4 bases and 5 bases, in that order; junction bases with no gene match: 14. Germline V gene sequence: CDR1 SGHDT, CDR2 YYEEEE. CDR3 sequence (DNA): TGTGCCAGCAGCAAGCCCCGGGACTATCTCCGGGAGACCCAGTACTTC. This sequence encodes CASSKPRDYLRETQYF.

The V call is TRBV5-5, the J call TRBJ1-5; 8 bases map to TRBD1. Losses at the gene ends were 4 bases for V and 6 bases for J; bases not matched to a gene: 6. The CDR3 runs to 14 residues. Germline V CDR1 and CDR2: SGHKS, YYEKEE (reference sequence). The CDR3 DNA reads TGTGCCAGCAGCGACGGACAGGGTCTTCAGCCCCAGCATTTT. Translation: CASSDGQGLQPQHF.

A remark on this clone: No DNA is shown, since the ends of the CDR3 on it are uncertain; the CDR3 is the one TCRdb lists. CDR3 region: CASSSGVNTEAFF. V gene TRBV18 combines with J gene TRBJ1-1. The CDR3 spans 13 residues, counting both ends. Looked up from germline, CDR1 is KGHSH and CDR2 is LQKENI.

The chain recombines TRBV28 with TRBJ2-7; perhaps TRBD2 as D (7 bases). V lost 9 bases and J lost 2, with 14 bases in between. Per germline, CDR1 MDHEN and CDR2 SYDVKM. The CDR3 consists of 13 residues. This CDR3 is CASGGGAPYEQYF. CDR3 nucleotides: TGTGCCAGTGGAGGGGGGGCCCCCTACGAGCAGTACTTC.

The rearrangement uses TRBV20-1 and TRBJ2-2; perhaps TRBD2 as D (5 bases). The CDR3 has 13 residues. From germline, CDR1 is DFQATT and CDR2 SNEGSKA (reference sequence). V lost 3 bases, J lost 7 bases, and 12 bases lay in between. The CDR3, as DNA: TGCAGTGCTAGTGGGCCGGGGAGCGGGGAGCTGTTTTTT. Translated: CSASGPGSGELFF.

This clone showed up just a few times. The chain recombines TRBV5-1 with TRBJ1-2; D is uncertain. Germline-derived CDR1 and CDR2 are SGHRS and YFSETQ. There are 12 residues in the CDR3. Trimming took off 5 bases at V and 2 bases at J, with 7 bases between the two ends. CDR3 nucleotide sequence: TGCGCCAGCAGAAGAGAGAACTATGGCTACACCTTC. It translates to CASRRENYGYTF.

The chain combines TRBV5-4 with TRBJ2-2; 9 positions agree with TRBD2. The germline CDR1 and CDR2 sequences are SGHNT and YYREEE (reference sequence). The CDR3 runs to 19 residues. J gave up 2 bases and V 1 base, and 12 bases lay outside the gene matches. The CDR3 is CASSLKTVAGVGNTGELFF. In DNA, the CDR3 is TGTGCCAGCAGCTTGAAAACGGTAGCGGGAGTTGGAAACACCGGGGAGCTGTTTTTT.

The gene calls are TRBV10-2 and TRBJ1-5; D perhaps matches TRBD1 (6 bases). From germline, CDR1 is WSHSY and CDR2 SAAADI. The V gene lost 0 bases and the J gene lost 5 bases, with 11 bases spanning the gap. CDR3 length: 15 residues. The CDR3 sequence: CASSESDRTYQPQHF. DNA of the CDR3: TGCGCCAGCAGTGAGTCAGACAGGACCTATCAGCCCCAGCATTTT.

The chain employs TRBV19 and TRBJ2-2, with 9 bases that match TRBD1. From germline, CDR1 is LNHDA and CDR2 SQIVND (reference sequence). CDR3 length equals 15 residues. J gave up 4 bases and V 4 bases, and 4 bases lay outside the gene matches. CDR3 nucleotide sequence: TGTGCCAGTAGTAACAGGGGGCGTCTCACCGGGGAGCTGTTTTTT. Protein sequence: CASSNRGRLTGELFF.

V and J are TRBV20-1 and TRBJ2-7; D might be TRBD2 (6 bases). V lost 6 bases, J lost 4 bases, and 10 bases lay in between. Germline V CDR1 and CDR2: DFQATT, SNEGSKA (reference sequence). The CDR3 covers 11 residues. The DNA of the CDR3 is TGCAGTGCCCGCCGGGGGTACGAGCAGTACTTC. Translating gives CSARRGYEQYF.

The chain recombines TRBV4-3 with TRBJ1-2, with D possibly being TRBD1 (5 bases). There are 15 residues in the CDR3. The ends were cut back, 0 bases at V and 3 bases at J, with 11 bases in the middle. Germline V CDR1 and CDR2: LGHNA, YSLEER. CDR3 amino acids: CASSQEFWGDYGYTF. DNA of the CDR3: TGCGCCAGCAGCCAAGAATTTTGGGGCGACTATGGCTACACCTTC.

This clone appeared a single time. This chain connects TRBV19 to TRBJ1-1, with 7 positions matching TRBD1. Germline CDR1 and CDR2: LNHDA and SQIVND (reference sequence). This CDR3 spans 15 amino acids. J lost 6 bases, V lost 7 bases, and 14 bases had no gene match. The CDR3 DNA reads as TGTGCCAGTACCCCGAGATCAGGGACAGCCTCTGAAGCTTTCTTT. Translated: CASTPRSGTASEAFF.

The chain joins TRBV6-6 to TRBJ1-6, with 8 bases fitting TRBD1. Per the germline V gene, CDR1 is MNHNY and CDR2 is SVGAGI (reference sequence). The V gene end was trimmed by 6 bases and the J gene end by 5 bases; junction bases not matched to a gene: 6. CDR3 length: 15 residues. The CDR3 region is CASRSSGQDNSPLHF. In nucleotides, the CDR3 is TGTGCCAGCAGGTCTTCGGGACAGGATAATTCACCCCTCCACTTT.

This chain connects TRBV5-1 to TRBJ2-7; 9 bases line up with TRBD1. The CDR3 totals 13 residues. V shed 4 bases, J shed 5 bases, and the junction held 4 bases outside the gene matches. The germline V gene encodes CDR1 SGHRS and CDR2 YFSETQ. CDR3: CASSLQGADEQYF. CDR3 DNA sequence: TGCGCCAGCAGCCTACAGGGGGCGGACGAGCAGTACTTC.

As to this clone: Other DNA variants within this sample encode the same CDR3. The rearrangement uses TRBV5-5 and TRBJ1-1, with D possibly being TRBD1 (6 bases). The CDR3 is 14 amino acids. CDR1 and CDR2 (germline): SGHKS, YYEKEE (reference sequence). The germline V and J ends were trimmed by 5 bases and 1 base, with 12 bases remaining between them. CDR3 nucleotides: TGTGCCAGCAGTTTTAGACAGGCGAACACTGAAGCTTTCTTT. This gives the protein CASSFRQANTEAFF.